Each of the 10 T cell receptor beta chains below was sequenced from the same sample in a study of blood T cell repertoires in COVID-19. Clones were sequenced by immunoSEQ multiplex PCR, and TCRdb holds only the in-frame ones, with some missing. Seen here are 100,000 to 150,000 clones, more than 80% observed once, and the top ten hold approximately 3.5%. Sequencing was performed on peripheral blood. The source is a woman of 80 years or more with COVID-19, enrolled during active disease.

The chain links TRBV7-8 to TRBJ1-5; 10 nucleotides agree with TRBD1. V lost 5 bases and J lost 1; bases outside the gene matches: 5. CDR1 is SGHVS and CDR2 is FQNEAQ in the germline V gene. The CDR3 spans 16 residues. In nucleotides, the CDR3 is TGTGCCAGCAGCGTAGGGACAGGGGCGAGCAATCAGCCCCAGCATTTT. Its protein is CASSVGTGASNQPQHF.

The rearrangement uses TRBV28 and TRBJ2-7; 9 bases agree with TRBD1. This CDR3 is 12 amino acids long. Germline V gene lookup returns CDR1 MDHEN and CDR2 SYDVKM. The J segment lost 5 bases and the V segment lost 6 bases, leaving 2 bases of the junction unmatched. The CDR3 protein is CASRGDRDEQYF. The CDR3 nucleotides are TGTGCCAGCAGAGGGGACAGGGACGAGCAGTACTTC. The variable domain in full, completed from reference TRBV28 and TRBJ2-7, reads DVKVTQSSRYLVKRTGEKVFLECVQDMDHENMFWYRQDPGLGLRLIYFSYDVKMKEKGDIPEGYSVSREKKERFSLILESASTNQTSMYLCASRGDRDEQYFGPGTRLTVT.

The genes are TRBV18 and TRBJ2-4; D perhaps matches TRBD1 (5 bases). Trimming cost V 2 bases and J 6 bases, with 11 bases left between them. The CDR3 covers 14 residues. CDR1 is KGHSH and CDR2 is LQKENI in the germline V gene. CDR3 nucleotides: TGTGCCAGCTCACCAGGGGCAGGTGGAAACATTCAGTACTTC. It codes for CASSPGAGGNIQYF.

This chain connects TRBV7-2 to TRBJ2-1, with 8 nucleotides matching TRBD2. In germline, CDR1 is SGHTA, CDR2 FQGNSA. The CDR3 covers 16 residues. The V and J ends lost 5 bases and 0 bases, in that order; junction bases with no gene match: 6. CDR3 DNA sequence: TGTGCCAGCAGCCCGAAAAGCGGGAGCTCCTACAATGAGCAGTTCTTC. Its translation is CASSPKSGSSYNEQFF.

This chain links TRBV7-9 with TRBJ2-7, with unresolved D. In germline, CDR1 is SEHNR, CDR2 FQNEAQ (reference sequence). The CDR3 is made up of 13 amino acids. The V end was cut by 5 bases, the J end by 4 bases, with 12 bases between. The CDR3 sequence: CASSIENSYEQYF. CDR3 in DNA: TGTGCCAGCAGCATAGAGAACAGTTACGAGCAGTACTTC. Full variable domain (missing parts from reference TRBV7-9 and TRBJ2-7): DTGVSQNPRHKITKRGQNVTFRCDPISEHNRLYWYRQTLGQGPEFLTYFQNEAQLEKSRLLSDRFSAERPKGSFSTLEIQRTEQGDSAMYLCASSIENSYEQYFGPGTRLTVT.

The rearrangement links TRBV9 to TRBJ2-3; 8 positions agree with TRBD2. This CDR3 spans 17 amino acids. Losses at the gene ends were 3 bases for V and 3 bases for J; bases not matched to a gene: 12. Looked up from germline, CDR1 is SGDLS and CDR2 is YYNGEE. The CDR3 reads CASSARTGLAGTDTQYF. CDR3 DNA sequence: TGTGCCAGCAGCGCTCGAACTGGACTAGCTGGAACAGATACGCAGTATTTT.

This sequence joins TRBV14 and TRBJ2-1; possible D gene TRBD1, 5 bases. This CDR3 is 15 amino acids long. Trimming removed 1 base from V and 2 bases from J, with 9 bases in between. Per germline, CDR1 SGHDN and CDR2 FVKESK. The CDR3 protein is CASSQGAGPYNEQFF. For the CDR3, the DNA is TGTGCCAGCAGCCAAGGGGCAGGGCCCTACAATGAGCAGTTCTTC.

The chain links TRBV7-9 to TRBJ2-5, with TRBD2 matching over 8 bases. Trimming cost V 4 bases and J 5 bases; bases outside gene matches: 6. The CDR3 has 14 residues. Germline CDR1 reads SEHNR; CDR2 reads FQNEAQ (reference sequence). The DNA for the CDR3 is TGTGCCAGCAGCTCACAAGCGGGAGCCGAGACCCAGTACTTC. Translating it yields CASSSQAGAETQYF.

The chain links TRBV6-1 to TRBJ1-6; possibly TRBD1 for D (6 bases). The germline V gene encodes CDR1 MNHNS and CDR2 SASEGT. The CDR3 extends over 15 amino acids. V gave up 0 bases and J gave up 10 bases, with 13 bases separating them. CDR3 loop: CASSEASTGQSPLHF. Written as DNA, the CDR3 is TGTGCCAGCAGTGAAGCGTCGACAGGCCAGTCACCCCTCCACTTT.

This clone has more than one count but fewer than ten. This sequence joins TRBV7-2 and TRBJ2-7; D ambiguous. V lost 5 bases and J lost 3, with 14 bases in between. This CDR3 is built from 14 residues. In germline, CDR1 is SGHTA, CDR2 FQGNSA. DNA for the CDR3: TGTGCCAGCAGCCCAGGTGGTAGTGTCTACGAGCAGTACTTC. This codes for CASSPGGSVYEQYF.